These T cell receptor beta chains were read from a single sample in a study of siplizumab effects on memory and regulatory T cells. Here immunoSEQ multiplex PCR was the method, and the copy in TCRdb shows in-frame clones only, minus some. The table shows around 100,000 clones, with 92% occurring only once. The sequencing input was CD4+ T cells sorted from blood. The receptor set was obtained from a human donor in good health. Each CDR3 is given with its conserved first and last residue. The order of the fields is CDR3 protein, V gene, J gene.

CASSKWGGAGVHTIYF,TRBV21-1,TRBJ1-3
CASSWGGTYEQYF,TRBV18,TRBJ2-7
CASSPKYEQYF,TRBV18,TRBJ2-7
CASSAHRGNSYNEQFF,TRBV19,TRBJ2-1
CASSLERDNSPLHF,TRBV7-2,TRBJ1-6
CASSSSGLGETQYF,TRBV5-1,TRBJ2-5
CASSLNYGYTF,TRBV28,TRBJ1-2
CASRSQTFGEQYF,TRBV27,TRBJ2-7
CASRRQGGEQYF,TRBV28,TRBJ2-7
CASSQERETQYF,TRBV4-2,TRBJ2-5
CASRGQGAFGEQFF,TRBV19,TRBJ2-1
CASSYSDLGFLGYTF,TRBV6-5,TRBJ1-2
CASSYLPRASDGYTF,TRBV6-5,TRBJ1-2
CASAESGLAGDEQFF,TRBV2,TRBJ2-1
CASSYSYTGELFF,TRBV7-3,TRBJ2-2
CASSLYQVSRSGANVLTF,TRBV28,TRBJ2-6
CASSPGIATNEKLFF,TRBV18,TRBJ1-4
CASSSPAGAYEQYF,TRBV6-5,TRBJ2-7
CASSEGTAYTDTQYF,TRBV7-2,TRBJ2-3
CASSLLPSGIGFTDTQYF,TRBV28,TRBJ2-3
CASSRGDMGGYTF,TRBV6-5,TRBJ1-2
CASSLSYGGDQPQHF,TRBV27,TRBJ1-5
CASSYRGPGELFF,TRBV6-5,TRBJ2-2
CASSLRTGNNEQFF,TRBV7-9,TRBJ2-1
CASSRTGEQYF,TRBV6-5,TRBJ2-7
CASSLAWRPNGYTF,TRBV5-5,TRBJ1-2
CASSLKPAATNEKLFF,TRBV27,TRBJ1-4
CASNLMGFPYEQYF,TRBV28,TRBJ2-7
CASSPKWGGPNTEAFF,TRBV18,TRBJ1-1
CASRPSISYEQYF,TRBV23-1,TRBJ2-7
CASSPTRRLAFDNEQFF,TRBV7-8,TRBJ2-1
CASSPVRDRPHNEQFF,TRBV5-4,TRBJ2-1
CAWSVLGDTNQPQHF,TRBV30,TRBJ1-5
CASRDAFKIEYF,TRBV10-2,TRBJ2-5
CASSLRGVRVSTTGTEAFF,TRBV7-2,TRBJ1-1
CASSFVAGGEQYF,TRBV28,TRBJ2-7
CASSTGPLFYEQYF,TRBV28,TRBJ2-7
CAWSLRGTYEQYF,TRBV30,TRBJ2-7
CAWSPLIKSYNEQFF,TRBV30,TRBJ2-1
CASRGRERDTQYF,TRBV5-4,TRBJ2-3
CASSLPLGVGDTQYF,TRBV28,TRBJ2-3
CASSRQGGRSNQPQHF,TRBV5-5,TRBJ1-5
CASSLGIPGQGSSYNEQFF,TRBV5-1,TRBJ2-1
CASGPRKAGPSTDTQYF,TRBV7-6,TRBJ2-3
CASSLAVLAGSTDTQYF,TRBV5-1,TRBJ2-3
CASRAYNEQFF,TRBV19,TRBJ2-1
CASSVGDTQYF,TRBV9,TRBJ2-3
CASSYTRDTSYEQYF,TRBV6-5,TRBJ2-7
CASSYRADTQYF,TRBV19,TRBJ2-3
CASSFPLGSQPQHF,TRBV28,TRBJ1-5
CASRSELADSSYNEQFF,TRBV5-4,TRBJ2-1